This T cell receptor (beta chain) was documented in a study of blood T cell repertoires in COVID-19. Overall study: Researchers got acute and convalescent COVID-19 samples from the United States, Italy and Spain. Nucleic acid was either cDNA or gDNA, and it came from T cells, B-cell-depleted T cells, or PBMCs.

Per the authors' pipeline: Amplifying reference gene primers gave estimates of nucleated cell counts. TCRdb's copy holds only in-frame clones and misses some; the assay was immunoSEQ multiplex PCR. V and J calls and clone size are copied from that table; D and trimming were computed from the DNA. The sample holds about 120,000 clones; about two thirds are singletons and the top ten take roughly 0.86%. With 3 bases clipped from V and 4 bases from J, the junction kept 8 bases outside the gene matches. The CDR3 runs to 15 residues. Germline values: CDR1 DFQATT, CDR2 SNEGSKA (reference sequence). The TCR comes from a human donor with acute or convalescent COVID-19. The donor label of this sample is uncertain. The chain employs TRBV20-1 and TRBJ1-2; 10 bases align to TRBD1. Sequenced material: peripheral blood. As DNA, the CDR3 is TGCAGTGCTAGTGCGGACAGGGGGTTTTCCTATGGCTACACCTTC. Its translation is CSASADRGFSYGYTF.